This record concerns one T cell receptor beta chain sequence. The data stem from a study of blood T cell repertoires in COVID-19. In the study overall: Material from acute and convalescent COVID-19 was sourced from the United States, Italy and Spain.

The CDR3 has 15 residues. V lost 4 bases and J lost 12; bases outside the gene matches: 15. Germline V lookup: CDR1 SGHDN, CDR2 FVKESK. Clones were read by immunoSEQ multiplex PCR, and TCRdb kept only the in-frame ones, dropping some. The sample has hundreds of thousands of clones, 75% to 85% seen once. This sequence was found in a woman older than 75 with COVID-19, enrolled during active disease. The chain carries TRBV14 and TRBJ1-1; 9 bases are shared with TRBD1. Material for sequencing was peripheral blood. The CDR3, as DNA: TGTGCCAGCAGCCGACGAAGAGGACAGGGGTACGAAACTTTCTTT. Protein product: CASSRRRGQGYETFF.